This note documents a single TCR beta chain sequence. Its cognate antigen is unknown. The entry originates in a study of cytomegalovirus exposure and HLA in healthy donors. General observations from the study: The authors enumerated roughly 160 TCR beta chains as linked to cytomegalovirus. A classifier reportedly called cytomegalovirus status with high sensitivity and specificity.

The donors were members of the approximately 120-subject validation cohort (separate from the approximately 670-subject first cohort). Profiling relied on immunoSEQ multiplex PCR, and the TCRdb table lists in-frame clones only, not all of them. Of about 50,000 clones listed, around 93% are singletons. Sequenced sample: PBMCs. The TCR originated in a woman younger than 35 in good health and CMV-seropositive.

The CDR3 coding sequence is TGTGCCAGCAGCATCAATGGAAACACCATATATTTT. This sequence encodes CASSINGNTIYF. The V call is TRBV11-2, the J call TRBJ1-3; no firm D call. V lost 5 bases to trimming and J lost 3 bases, with 5 bases between them. The CDR3 loop spans 12 amino acids. Germline loops: CDR1 SGHAT, CDR2 FQNNGV. Complete variable domain (other parts from reference TRBV11-2 and TRBJ1-3): EAGVAQSPRYKIIEKRQSVAFWCNPISGHATLYWYQQILGQGPKLLIQFQNNGVVDDSQLPKDRFSAERLKGVDSTLKIQPAKLEDSAVYLCASSINGNTIYFGEGSWLTVV.